These T cell receptor beta chains were read from a single sample in a study of cytomegalovirus exposure and HLA in healthy donors. The method was immunoSEQ multiplex PCR; TCRdb's version includes in-frame clones alone and lacks a portion of them. The table lists over 200,000 clones, about 84% of them singletons, with about 1.2% in the top ten. Sequenced input: PBMCs. Receptors originate from a human donor in good health. Each CDR3 is given with its conserved first and last residue. A D gene is named only where the DNA matches it firmly. The size field is filled for only some rows; it gives once, few, many or a size class.

DNA: TGTGCCAGCAGCGTAAGTTCCTTTTTGGGACAGGGGGCGCGTGAGCAGTTCTTC
CDR3: CASSVSSFLGQGAREQFF
V: TRBV9
D: TRBD1
size: once
J: TRBJ2-1

DNA: TGTGCCAGCAGTCCTGACAGGGGTTTCGTCTATGGCTACACCTTC
CDR3: CASSPDRGFVYGYTF
V: TRBV6-4
D: TRBD1
size: .
J: TRBJ1-2

DNA: TGCGCCAGCAGCTTGGGGGACAGGGTAAGAAACTACGAGCAGTACTTC
CDR3: CASSLGDRVRNYEQYF
V: TRBV5-1
D: TRBD1
size: .
J: TRBJ2-7

DNA: TGTGCCAGCTCACCGGGGCTTGACTACGAGCAGTACTTC
CDR3: CASSPGLDYEQYF
V: TRBV18
D: .
size: .
J: TRBJ2-7

DNA: TGCGCCAGCAGCTTGGAAACAGGAAGGCCCTACAATGAGCAGTTCTTC
CDR3: CASSLETGRPYNEQFF
V: TRBV5-1
D: .
size: .
J: TRBJ2-1

DNA: TGCGCCAGCAGCCAAGGTCGTCCGGGACAGGGGGCGGTAGATACGCAGTATTTT
CDR3: CASSQGRPGQGAVDTQYF
V: TRBV4-1
D: TRBD1
size: .
J: TRBJ2-3

DNA: TGTGCCAGCAGTTCTCGACAGGGGCAGTTCTTC
CDR3: CASSSRQGQFF
V: TRBV28
D: TRBD1
size: .
J: TRBJ2-1

DNA: TGCAGTGCTGCCCAGGACACTGAAGCTTTCTTT
CDR3: CSAAQDTEAFF
V: TRBV20-1
D: .
size: .
J: TRBJ1-1

DNA: TGTGCTAGTGGTACCCGGACAGGAGGGTATAGCACTGAAGCTTTCTTT
CDR3: CASGTRTGGYSTEAFF
V: TRBV12-5
D: TRBD1
size: .
J: TRBJ1-1

DNA: TGTGCCAGCAGTGTTACACGCTCTGGGGCCAACGTCCTGACTTTC
CDR3: CASSVTRSGANVLTF
V: TRBV2
D: .
size: .
J: TRBJ2-6